Described below is a single TCR beta chain sequence and its context. Antigen unknown. Germline assignment: CDR1 MNHEY and CDR2 SMNVEV (reference sequence). CDR3 length: 15 residues. Trimming took 5 bases from V and 1 from J; bases not matched to a gene: 6. The method was immunoSEQ multiplex PCR; TCRdb's version includes in-frame clones alone and lacks a portion of them. In the table there are about 120,000 clones, more than 80% of which are singletons. This record belongs to a study of radiotherapy plus CTLA-4 blockade in lung cancer. Findings and caveats of the study: Best predicting response, reportedly, were early blood T cell clone dynamics, with interferon-beta. In blood, TCR clones derived from the tumor expanded after radiotherapy plus ipilimumab.

The chain carries TRBV27 and TRBJ2-7, with 9 bases matching TRBD1. This clonotype was sampled from a human donor with non-small cell lung cancer that progressed on radiotherapy plus ipilimumab. Specimen: peripheral blood, collected from a patient treated with radiotherapy plus ipilimumab. The CDR3 DNA reads TGTGCCAGCAGTCGTACAGGGGGCTTATCCTACGAGCAGTACTTC. Encoded protein: CASSRTGGLSYEQYF.